The subject of this entry is one T cell receptor beta chain. What it binds is unknown. Looked up from germline, CDR1 is DFQATT and CDR2 is SNEGSKA (reference sequence). This CDR3 is built from 13 residues. Trimming removed 5 bases at V and 12 bases at J, with 23 bases between. This sample was included in a study of CD8 T cells in ankylosing spondylitis. Study results and limitations: Disease-associated clones were CD8+ and fairly uncommon in peripheral blood. What seemed typical of ankylosing spondylitis blood was a TCR beta motif built from eight highly homologous variants.

5'-RACE, quantitative and with molecular barcodes, yielded the TCR beta libraries. TCRdb itself ran the 5' RACE reads through MiXCR, one entry per CDR3 protein. The sample shows around 320,000 distinct CDR3 sequences, more than 20% of them seen only once. V and J are TRBV20-1 and TRBJ2-7, with D maybe TRBD2 (5 bases). What was sequenced was blood, either unsorted or a sorted T cell fraction (not recorded which). The sequence came from a female donor with ankylosing spondylitis or in good health (not recorded which). CDR3 loop: CSAYPGPRATGYF. DNA for the CDR3: TGCAGTGCTTATCCCGGGCCGAGGGCAACGGGGTACTTC.